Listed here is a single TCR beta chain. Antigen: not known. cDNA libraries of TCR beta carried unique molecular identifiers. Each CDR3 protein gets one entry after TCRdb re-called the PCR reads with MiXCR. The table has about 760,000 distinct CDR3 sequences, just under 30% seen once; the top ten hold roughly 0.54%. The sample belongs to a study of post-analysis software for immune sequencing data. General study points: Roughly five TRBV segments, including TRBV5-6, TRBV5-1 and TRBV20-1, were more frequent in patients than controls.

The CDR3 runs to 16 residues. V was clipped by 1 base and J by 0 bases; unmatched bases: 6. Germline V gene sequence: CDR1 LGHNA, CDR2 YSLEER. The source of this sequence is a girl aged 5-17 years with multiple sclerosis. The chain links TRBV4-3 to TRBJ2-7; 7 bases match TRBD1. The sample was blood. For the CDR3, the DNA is TGCGCCAGCAGCCAAGTAGGGTGGGACAGCTCCTACGAGCAGTACTTC. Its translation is CASSQVGWDSSYEQYF.